These 21 T cell receptor beta chains share one sample of origin, sequenced in a study of CD8+ T cells in alopecia areata. Sequencing templates came from extracted RNA that was reverse transcribed into cDNA. Produced via immunoSEQ multiplex PCR; TCRdb's table is partial and in-frame only. The table records 85,000 to 110,000 clones, approximately 60% of them present only once. The sample was CD4+ T cells sorted from blood. These receptors all stem from a human donor in good health.

V gene TRBV5-6 combines with J gene TRBJ1-5; 8 nucleotides align to TRBD1. The CDR3 covers 15 residues. The germline V gene has CDR1 SGHDT and CDR2 YYEEEE. Trimming took 4 bases from V and 4 from J; bases not matched to a gene: 7. The CDR3 reads CASSRRTGQNQPQHF. CDR3 in DNA: TGTGCCAGCAGCCGGAGGACAGGGCAGAATCAGCCCCAGCATTTT. Together with reference TRBV5-6 and TRBJ1-5, the CDR3 gives the full variable domain: DAGVTQSPTHLIKTRGQQVTLRCSPKSGHDTVSWYQQALGQGPQFIFQYYEEEERQRGNFPDRFSGHQFPNYSSELNVNALLLGDSALYLCASSRRTGQNQPQHFGDGTRLSIL.

The chain joins TRBV5-1 to TRBJ2-5; D is perhaps TRBD2 (6 bases). The CDR3 is 15 residues long. V lost 5 bases, J lost 4 bases, and 18 bases lay in between. Germline CDR1 SGHRS, CDR2 YFSETQ. DNA of the CDR3: TGCGCCAGCAGGGAAATGGGGGGTCCGGGAGAGACCCAGTACTTC. This gives the protein CASREMGGPGETQYF. Full variable domain (remainder filled in from reference TRBV5-1 and TRBJ2-5): KAGVTQTPRYLIKTRGQQVTLSCSPISGHRSVSWYQQTPGQGLQFLFEYFSETQRNKGNFPGRFSGRQFSNSRSEMNVSTLELGDSALYLCASREMGGPGETQYFGPGTRLLVL.

This clone was detected once. The rearrangement links TRBV19 to TRBJ1-1; TRBD1 matches 7 bases. V trimming: 5 bases; J trimming: 2 bases; junction bases outside the gene matches: 8. This CDR3 contains 15 residues. Germline V CDR1 and CDR2: LNHDA, SQIVND (reference sequence). DNA of the CDR3: TGTGCCAGTAGTCCTTCCAGGGGGACAAACACTGAAGCTTTCTTT. Protein product: CASSPSRGTNTEAFF.

The V gene is TRBV29-1, the J gene TRBJ1-1; TRBD1 might be the D (6 bases). Germline CDR1 and CDR2: SQVTM and ANQGSEA. With 5 bases removed from V and 4 bases from J, the gap between germline ends came to 11 bases. CDR3 length equals 12 residues. CDR3 nucleotides: TGCAGCGTTCTTTCAGGGGTCACTGAAGCTTTCTTT. Encoded protein: CSVLSGVTEAFF.

In its sample, this clone was seen a few times. This rearrangement joins TRBV7-2 to TRBJ2-3; weak D call: TRBD1 (5 bases). Trimming left V 4 bases short and J 6 bases short, with 11 bases between. The CDR3 covers 13 residues. Looked up from germline, CDR1 is SGHTA and CDR2 is FQGNSA. The CDR3 bases are TGTGCCAGCAGCTCCACCAAGGGGGATACGCAGTATTTT. This gives the protein CASSSTKGDTQYF.

The chain has TRBV15 and TRBJ2-5; D may be TRBD1 or TRBD2 (5 bases each). Germline assignment: CDR1 LNHNV and CDR2 YYDKDF (reference sequence). The CDR3 contains 15 residues. V was shortened by 2 bases and J by 4 bases, with 14 bases between the two germline ends. The CDR3 spells CATSRLDGAGETQYF. CDR3 nucleotide sequence: TGTGCCACCAGCAGACTCGACGGGGCGGGAGAGACCCAGTACTTC.

This rearrangement joins TRBV7-8 to TRBJ2-3, with 14 positions matching TRBD2. J lost 0 bases, V lost 6 bases, and 8 bases had no gene match. Germline V gene sequence: CDR1 SGHVS, CDR2 FQNEAQ. This CDR3 comprises 18 residues. For the CDR3, the DNA is TGTGCCAGCAGTGGAGGACTAGCGGGGGGTTCTAGCACAGATACGCAGTATTTT. It encodes CASSGGLAGGSSTDTQYF.

Only a few counts were recorded for this clone. V gene TRBV28 combines with J gene TRBJ2-7; TRBD2 is a possible D gene (6 bases). Germline assignment: CDR1 MDHEN and CDR2 SYDVKM. Deletions cut 6 bases from V and 7 bases from J, with 16 bases between. This CDR3 is 13 amino acids long. CDR3 nucleotides: TGTGCCAGCAGCCCTAGACAAGGGAGGGAGCAGTACTTC. As protein: CASSPRQGREQYF.

The V gene is TRBV18, the J gene TRBJ2-7; the match to TRBD1 covers 7 bases. J was trimmed by 1 base and V by 1 base; bases with no gene match: 4. CDR1 is KGHSH, CDR2 LQKENI, per germline. This CDR3 has 15 residues. The CDR3 loop reads CASSPRGGASYEQYF. The CDR3 bases are TGTGCCAGCTCACCACGAGGGGGCGCATCCTACGAGCAGTACTTC.

V gene TRBV7-6 combines with J gene TRBJ2-1; D could derive from TRBD1 or TRBD2 (5 bases each). V lost 1 base to trimming and J lost 8 bases, with 12 bases between them. Germline values: CDR1 SGHVS, CDR2 FNYEAQ. CDR3 length: 14 amino acids. CDR3 sequence (DNA): TGTGCCAGCAGCTTAGTAGGGACGGCGGATGAGCAGTTCTTC. Translating gives CASSLVGTADEQFF.

On this clone itself: This specimen includes other DNA sequences encoding the same CDR3. The genes are TRBV5-1 and TRBJ2-5, with D unclear. V was pared by 2 bases and J by 5 bases, with 4 bases between. Per the germline V gene, CDR1 is SGHRS and CDR2 is YFSETQ. The CDR3 runs to 11 residues. CDR3 loop: CASSLRETQYF. The CDR3 DNA follows: TGCGCCAGCAGCTTACGGGAGACCCAGTACTTC.

The CDR3 reads CASSPRLAGETQYF. The CDR3 coding sequence is TGTGCCAGTAGTCCCCGACTGGCAGGGGAGACCCAGTACTTC. This chain links TRBV19 with TRBJ2-5; possibly TRBD1 for D (5 bases). CDR3 length: 14 amino acids. Trimming cost V 5 bases and J 5 bases, with 15 bases left between them. CDR1 and CDR2 from the germline V gene are LNHDA and SQIVND (reference sequence).

This clone was recorded a few times. The chain combines TRBV19 with TRBJ2-3; D gene ambiguous. CDR3 length: 15 amino acids. Trimming took off 1 base at V and 3 bases at J, with 11 bases between the two ends. Per the germline V gene, CDR1 is LNHDA and CDR2 is SQIVND (reference sequence). CDR3 coding DNA: TGTGCCAGTAGTATAGTGGGCGTTTCGACAGATACGCAGTATTTT. Translated: CASSIVGVSTDTQYF.

This chain links TRBV29-1 with TRBJ1-2; 8 nucleotides line up with TRBD1. Germline lookup yields CDR1 SQVTM and CDR2 ANQGSEA. V lost 4 bases, J lost 11 bases, and 6 bases stayed unmatched. This CDR3 has 11 residues. CDR3 DNA sequence: TGCAGCGTTGCGAGTACAGGGGGATACACCTTC. Translation gives CSVASTGGYTF.

The sample holds a few counts of this clone. The chain joins TRBV30 to TRBJ1-6; unclear D gene. The CDR3 extends over 13 amino acids. Trimming removed 2 bases at V and 10 bases at J, with 12 bases between. Germline CDR1 GTSNPN, CDR2 SVGIG (reference sequence). CDR3: CAWSILLGSPLHF. The CDR3 DNA reads as TGTGCCTGGAGTATCCTCCTCGGGTCACCCCTCCACTTT.

The chain employs TRBV6-6 and TRBJ2-7; 7 nucleotides agree with TRBD2. V lost 0 bases to trimming and J lost 4 bases; unmatched junction nucleotides: 9. This CDR3 has 16 amino acids. Germline V gene lookup returns CDR1 MNHNY and CDR2 SVGAGI (reference sequence). The CDR3 sequence: CASSYSRHGGGYEQYF. The CDR3 nucleotides are TGTGCCAGCAGTTACTCGAGACATGGGGGAGGGTACGAGCAGTACTTC.

V and J are TRBV30 and TRBJ1-6; TRBD1 aligns across 7 bases. CDR1 is GTSNPN and CDR2 is SVGIG in the germline V gene (reference sequence). The V and J ends lost 2 bases and 16 bases, in that order; junction bases with no gene match: 8. This CDR3 comprises 12 residues. In nucleotides, the CDR3 is TGTGCCTGGAGTATAACCGGACAGGTACTCCACTTT. This sequence encodes CAWSITGQVLHF.

The chain carries TRBV19 and TRBJ1-2; a weak D match, TRBD1 (5 bases). The CDR3 is 13 amino acids. V was pared by 5 bases and J by 4 bases, with 11 bases between. Germline values: CDR1 LNHDA, CDR2 SQIVND (reference sequence). CDR3 region: CASSPQGPYGYTF. In DNA, the CDR3 is TGTGCCAGTAGTCCGCAGGGACCCTATGGCTACACCTTC.

This chain uses TRBV2 with TRBJ2-7; the match to TRBD1 covers 9 bases. The V segment lost 2 bases and the J segment 4 bases; nucleotides outside the gene matches: 3. From germline, CDR1 is SNHLY and CDR2 FYNNEI. The CDR3 consists of 14 residues. CDR3 coding DNA: TGTGCCAGCAGTGAACAGGGGACAGGGTACGAGCAGTACTTC. This sequence encodes CASSEQGTGYEQYF.

The genes are TRBV30 and TRBJ1-1, with a weak D call TRBD1 (6 bases). V was clipped by 7 bases and J by 6 bases, with 18 bases between them. The germline V gene encodes CDR1 GTSNPN and CDR2 SVGIG (reference sequence). CDR3 size: 13 residues. CDR3 DNA sequence: TGTGCCTCGGAAGGGGGACCGGGAGCTGAAGCTTTCTTT. It codes for CASEGGPGAEAFF.

This rearrangement joins TRBV29-1 to TRBJ2-1, with a weak D call TRBD2 (5 bases). Deletions cut 3 bases from V and 5 bases from J, with 11 bases between. The CDR3 is 13 residues long. CDR1 and CDR2 from the germline V gene are SQVTM and ANQGSEA. The CDR3 bases are TGCAGCGTTGACGTAGCGAGCCACAATGAGCAGTTCTTC. Translation: CSVDVASHNEQFF.